The 2 T cell receptor beta chains presented below share a single source sample, sequenced in a study of T cells in Graves' hyperthyroidism and ophthalmopathy. RNA transcripts served as the template for amplifying TCR beta CDR3 regions. The HTBI primer set was used in a first-round RT-PCR of the TCR CDR3. TCRdb recomputed calls from the multiplex PCR reads with MiXCR, one row per CDR3 protein. The sample carries around 340,000 distinct CDR3 sequences, about a sixth recorded once. Material: blood. All receptors come from a woman aged 25 to 39 with Graves' hyperthyroidism that later progressed to Graves' ophthalmopathy.

This clonotype was picked up many times. The chain links TRBV2 to TRBJ1-4; D uncertain. Trimming cost V 5 bases and J 3 bases, with 7 bases left between them. CDR3 length equals 13 residues. Looked up from germline, CDR1 is SNHLY and CDR2 is FYNNEI. CDR3: CASSSGANEKLFF. For the CDR3, the DNA is TGTGCCAGCAGTTCCGGGGCTAATGAAAAACTGTTTTTT.

There are a few counts of this clonotype. This rearrangement joins TRBV6-1 to TRBJ2-7, with TRBD2 matching over 8 bases. CDR1 and CDR2 (germline): MNHNS, SASEGT. V lost 5 bases, J lost 0 bases, and 6 bases stayed unmatched. This CDR3 is built from 15 residues. In DNA, the CDR3 is TGTGCCAGCAGTCATGGACTAGCCCTCTCCTACGAGCAGTACTTC. Its translation: CASSHGLALSYEQYF.